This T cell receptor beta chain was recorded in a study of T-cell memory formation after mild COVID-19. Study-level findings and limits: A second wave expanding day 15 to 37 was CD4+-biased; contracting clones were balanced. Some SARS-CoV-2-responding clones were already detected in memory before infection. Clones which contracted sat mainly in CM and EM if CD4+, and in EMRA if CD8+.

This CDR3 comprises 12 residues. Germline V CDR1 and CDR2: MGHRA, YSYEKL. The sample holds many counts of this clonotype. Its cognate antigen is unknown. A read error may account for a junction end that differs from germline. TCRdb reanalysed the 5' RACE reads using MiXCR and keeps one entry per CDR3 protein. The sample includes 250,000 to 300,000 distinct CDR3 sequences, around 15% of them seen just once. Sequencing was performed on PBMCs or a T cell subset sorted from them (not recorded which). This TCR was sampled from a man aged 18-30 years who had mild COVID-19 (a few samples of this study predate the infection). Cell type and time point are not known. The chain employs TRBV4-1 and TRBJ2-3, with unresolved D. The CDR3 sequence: CASSQELHLMHF. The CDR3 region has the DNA TGCGCCAGCAGCCAAGAGCTCCACCTGATGCATTTT.